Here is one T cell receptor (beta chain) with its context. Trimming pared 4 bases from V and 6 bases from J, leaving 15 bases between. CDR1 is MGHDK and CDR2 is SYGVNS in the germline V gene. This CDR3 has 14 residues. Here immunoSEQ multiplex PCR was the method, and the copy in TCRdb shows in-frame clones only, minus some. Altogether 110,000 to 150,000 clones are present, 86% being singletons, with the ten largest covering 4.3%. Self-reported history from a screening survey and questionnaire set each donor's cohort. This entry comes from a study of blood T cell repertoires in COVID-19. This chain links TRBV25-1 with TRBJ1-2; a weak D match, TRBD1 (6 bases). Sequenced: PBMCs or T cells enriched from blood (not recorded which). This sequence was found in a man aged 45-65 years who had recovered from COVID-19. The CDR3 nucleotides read TGTGCCAGCAGTGCCCCGCGGGGGCTGGATGGCTACACCTTC. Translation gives CASSAPRGLDGYTF.